This T cell receptor (beta chain) was found in a study of T cell repertoires in cytomegalovirus infection. Background on the study: The public TCR beta signatures pointed to both CMV infection and matching HLA type.

The CDR3 has 15 amino acids. Trimming stripped 6 bases from V and 4 bases from J, with 15 bases between. Via MiXCR, TCRdb re-called the reads, giving one row per CDR3 protein. The data show about 740,000 distinct CDR3 sequences, 35% to 45% seen once. V and J are TRBV12-3 or TRBV12-4 and TRBJ2-2; TRBD2 is a possible D gene (5 bases). The clonotype comes from a human donor in good health (CMV status not recorded). Some clones in this sample may be carry-over from other donors' samples. The sequenced material came from PBMCs. The CDR3 nucleotides are TGTGCCAGCAGCATGGACTTCGGAGCCACCGGGGAGCTGTTTTTT. Protein product: CASSMDFGATGELFF.